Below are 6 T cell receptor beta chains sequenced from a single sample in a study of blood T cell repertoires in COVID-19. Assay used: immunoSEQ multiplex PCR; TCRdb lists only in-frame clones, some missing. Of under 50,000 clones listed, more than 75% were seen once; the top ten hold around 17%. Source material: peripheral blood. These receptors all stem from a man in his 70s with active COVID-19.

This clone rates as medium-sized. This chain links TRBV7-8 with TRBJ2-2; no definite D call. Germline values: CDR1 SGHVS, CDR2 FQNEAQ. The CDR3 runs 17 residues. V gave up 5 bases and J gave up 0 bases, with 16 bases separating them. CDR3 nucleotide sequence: TGTGCCAGCAGCCAATGGCCGGGTGGAACGAACACCGGGGAGCTGTTTTTT. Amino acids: CASSQWPGGTNTGELFF.

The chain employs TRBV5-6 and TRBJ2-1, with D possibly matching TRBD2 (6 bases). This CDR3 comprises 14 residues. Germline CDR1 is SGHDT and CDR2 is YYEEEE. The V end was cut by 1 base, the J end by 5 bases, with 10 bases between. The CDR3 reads CASSLFGGHNEQFF. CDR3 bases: TGTGCCAGCAGCTTGTTCGGGGGACACAATGAGCAGTTCTTC.

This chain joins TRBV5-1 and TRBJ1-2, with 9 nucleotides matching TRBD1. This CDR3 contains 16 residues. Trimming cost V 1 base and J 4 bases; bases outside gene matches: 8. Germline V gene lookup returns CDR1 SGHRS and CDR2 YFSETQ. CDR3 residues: CASSLLYRGPGYGYTF. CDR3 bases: TGCGCCAGCAGCTTGTTATACAGGGGGCCGGGCTATGGCTACACCTTC.

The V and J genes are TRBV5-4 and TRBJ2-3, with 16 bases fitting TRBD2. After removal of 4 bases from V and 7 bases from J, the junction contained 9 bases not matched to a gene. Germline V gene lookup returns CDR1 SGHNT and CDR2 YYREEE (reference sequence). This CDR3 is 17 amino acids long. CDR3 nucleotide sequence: TGTGCCAGCAGCACCGGGACTAGCGGGAGGGTGATATATACGCAGTATTTT. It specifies CASSTGTSGRVIYTQYF.

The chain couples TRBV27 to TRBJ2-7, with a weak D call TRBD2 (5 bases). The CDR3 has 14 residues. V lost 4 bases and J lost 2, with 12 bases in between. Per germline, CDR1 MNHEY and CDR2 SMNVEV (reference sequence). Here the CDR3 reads CASSYTSRAYEQYF. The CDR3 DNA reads TGTGCCAGCAGTTACACTAGTCGCGCCTACGAGCAGTACTTC.

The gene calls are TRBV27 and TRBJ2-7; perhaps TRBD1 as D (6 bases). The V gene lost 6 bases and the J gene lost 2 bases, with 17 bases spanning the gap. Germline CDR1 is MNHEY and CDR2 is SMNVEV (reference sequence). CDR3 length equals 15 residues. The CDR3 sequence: CASSPQGVLPYEQYF. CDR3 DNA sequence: TGTGCCAGCAGCCCACAGGGAGTTTTGCCCTACGAGCAGTACTTC.